One sample yielded the 21 T cell receptor beta chains listed below, sequenced in a study of CXCR3-negative and CXCR3-positive naive CD8 T cells. Study results and limitations: Against CXCR3-negative naive cells, CXCR3-positive naive cells showed more hydrophobic TRB CDR3s.

These TCRs are of unknown antigen specificity. The TRB libraries of cDNA were built by UMI-labeled 5' RACE. TCRdb re-called the 5' RACE reads; one entry per CDR3 protein, DNA not given. Across around 140,000 distinct CDR3 sequences, the top ten clones capture around 0.44% of the sample. The source material was naive CXCR3+ CD8+ T cells from blood. Subset specified: CD45RO-CCR7+CD27+CD95- naive CD8+ T cells expressing CXCR3 (TNR3+). The receptors derive from a human donor in good health. Some clones in this sample may be carry-over from other donors' samples.

The chain joins TRBV29-1 to TRBJ1-1. The CDR3 loop spans 13 amino acids. Germline loops: CDR1 SQVTM, CDR2 ANQGSEA. This chain's CDR3 is CSVSTRQNTEAFF.

V gene TRBV28 combines with J gene TRBJ1-2; TCRdb outputs TRBD1, but without DNA this stays unchecked. Looked up from germline, CDR1 is MDHEN and CDR2 is SYDVKM. This CDR3 has 14 residues. CDR3 sequence reads: CASRRRQGDYGYTF.

This chain links TRBV7-9 with TRBJ2-3; TCRdb selects TRBD2, and the lack of DNA leaves this call unchecked. Germline CDR1 and CDR2: SEHNR and FQNEAQ (reference sequence). The CDR3 consists of 14 residues. The CDR3 protein is CATRTSGGEDTQYF.

The chain uses TRBV27 and TRBJ1-1. The germline V gene has CDR1 MNHEY and CDR2 SMNVEV (reference sequence). The CDR3 is made up of 14 amino acids. CDR3 residues: CASSALNMNTEAFF.

The chain has TRBV29-1 and TRBJ2-1; TCRdb's D gene call, TRBD1, goes unchecked for lack of DNA. Germline V gene lookup returns CDR1 SQVTM and CDR2 ANQGSEA. The CDR3 loop spans 14 amino acids. This chain's CDR3 is CSVEARGQGDEQFF.

The CDR3: CASSQRTVDPDTQYF. The V and J genes are TRBV16 and TRBJ2-3; TCRdb's D gene call, TRBD1, goes unchecked for lack of DNA. The germline gives CDR1 KGHSY, CDR2 FQNENV. This CDR3 has 15 amino acids.

This chain connects TRBV7-9 to TRBJ2-4; TCRdb indicates TRBD2, and absent DNA this call remains unverified. The length of the CDR3 is 11 residues. CDR1 SEHNR and CDR2 FQNEAQ come from the germline V gene (reference sequence). The CDR3: CASSASGRENF.

The rearrangement uses TRBV3-1 and TRBJ2-7; TCRdb indicates TRBD1, and absent DNA this call remains unverified. Germline CDR1 LGHDT, CDR2 YNNKEL (reference sequence). CDR3 length: 13 residues. CDR3 amino acids: CASSPRDSYEQYF.

The rearrangement joins TRBV6-2 or TRBV6-3 to TRBJ2-2; no DNA is available, so the TRBD1 call from TCRdb remains unchecked. This CDR3 has 15 amino acids. Germline loops: CDR1 MNHEY, CDR2 SVGEGT. This CDR3 reads CASSYTGAATGELFF.

The CDR3 is CSARGGRIAGELFF. The chain has TRBV29-1 and TRBJ2-2; TCRdb selects TRBD2, and the lack of DNA leaves this call unchecked. The germline gives CDR1 SQVTM, CDR2 ANQGSEA. The CDR3 loop spans 14 amino acids.

CDR3: CATSARSFYTQYF. The V and J genes are TRBV24-1 and TRBJ2-3. This CDR3 has 13 residues. The germline CDR1 and CDR2 sequences are KGHDR and SFDVKD.

V is TRBV29-1 and J is TRBJ2-7; TCRdb's D call, TRBD1, is unchecked because there is no DNA. Germline V gene sequence: CDR1 SQVTM, CDR2 ANQGSEA. This CDR3 comprises 16 residues. CDR3 sequence reads: CSVARGQGESPYEQYF.

The J gene is TRBJ2-3, the V gene TRBV7-8; the D call from TCRdb, TRBD1, cannot be confirmed without DNA. This CDR3 is built from 15 residues. Looked up from germline, CDR1 is SGHVS and CDR2 is FQNEAQ. This CDR3 reads CASSARQGAPDTQYF.

The CDR3 loop reads CASSQERGVETQYF. V is TRBV4-3 and J is TRBJ2-5; TCRdb indicates TRBD1, and absent DNA this call remains unverified. The CDR3 extends over 14 amino acids. Per the germline V gene, CDR1 is LGHNA and CDR2 is YSLEER.

This chain connects TRBV10-1 to TRBJ2-6; TCRdb selects TRBD1, and the lack of DNA leaves this call unchecked. This CDR3 region has 18 residues. Germline V gene sequence: CDR1 WNHNN, CDR2 SYGVQD (reference sequence). This CDR3 is CAGRCGQGCLSGANVLTF.

The chain has TRBV4-1 and TRBJ1-5; the D call of TRBD1 rests on TCRdb alone, since no DNA is present to check it. This CDR3 contains 14 residues. Per germline, CDR1 MGHRA and CDR2 YSYEKL. CDR3: CASSLGQLGQPQHF.

The chain couples TRBV28 to TRBJ2-2; there is no DNA to check the TCRdb D call of TRBD1. Per the germline V gene, CDR1 is MDHEN and CDR2 is SYDVKM. The CDR3 runs to 14 residues. The CDR3 region is CASSFDRRTGELFF.

The chain recombines TRBV6-4 with TRBJ2-2. CDR3 length equals 14 residues. Germline-derived CDR1 and CDR2 are MRHNA and SNTAGT. The chain's CDR3 is CASSDSRDPGELFF.

V and J are TRBV18 and TRBJ2-1; TCRdb proposes TRBD1, but this gene call is untestable without DNA. The CDR3 extends over 16 amino acids. CDR1 is KGHSH and CDR2 is LQKENI in the germline V gene. The CDR3 spells CASSPQGTAAPNEQFF.

V and J are TRBV7-8 and TRBJ2-1; TCRdb names TRBD2, which stays unverified in the absence of DNA. The length of the CDR3 is 15 residues. The germline V gene has CDR1 SGHVS and CDR2 FQNEAQ. The CDR3 reads CASSLDSGYDNEQFF. Full variable domain (missing parts from reference TRBV7-8 and TRBJ2-1): GAGVSQSPRYKVAKRGQDVALRCDPISGHVSLFWYQQALGQGPEFLTYFQNEAQLDKSGLPSDRFFAERPEGSVSTLKIQRTQQEDSAVYLCASSLDSGYDNEQFFGPGTRLTVL.

V gene TRBV29-1 combines with J gene TRBJ2-1; TCRdb's D gene call, TRBD2, goes unchecked for lack of DNA. Germline V gene data show CDR1 as SQVTM and CDR2 as ANQGSEA. The CDR3 is made up of 14 amino acids. CDR3 loop: CSARLAGVYNEQFF.